One sample yielded the 16 T cell receptor beta chains listed below, sequenced in a study of T-cell reconstitution after alpha-beta-depleted transplantation in children. Unique molecular identifiers were incorporated when the TCRbeta library was constructed. TCRdb called the PCR reads again in MiXCR, with one record for every CDR3 protein. The top ten clones hold roughly 6.2% of a sample with over 200,000 distinct CDR3 sequences, about a tenth of them seen once. The material sequenced was PBMCs from the stem cell graft donor, taken from the stem cell graft. All receptors derive from a human donor who donated a stem cell graft to a child with acute lymphoblastic leukemia.

This clonotype was seen a few times. The J gene is TRBJ1-1, the V gene TRBV11-2; TRBD1 agrees at 8 bases. Germline V gives CDR1 SGHAT, CDR2 FQNNGV. This CDR3 has 13 amino acids. Trimming took 6 bases from V and 3 from J; bases not matched to a gene: 3. DNA of the CDR3: TGTGCCAGCAGGATGACAGGGGACACTGAAGCTTTCTTT. Residues: CASRMTGDTEAFF.

This clonotype turned up a few times. The chain couples TRBV6-1 to TRBJ2-4; a possible D gene is TRBD1 (6 bases). Trimming left V 6 bases short and J 5 bases short, with 17 bases between. The CDR3 spans 15 residues. Germline CDR1 and CDR2: MNHNS and SASEGT. This CDR3 is CASSRSRDRQNIQYF. In DNA, the CDR3 is TGTGCCAGCAGCCGATCTCGAGACAGGCAAAACATTCAGTACTTC.

This clonotype has a count of ten or more. The chain links TRBV7-9 to TRBJ2-1; 7 bases match TRBD2. The CDR3 extends over 15 amino acids. J was trimmed by 0 bases and V by 5 bases; bases with no gene match: 4. Per germline, CDR1 SEHNR and CDR2 FQNEAQ (reference sequence). The CDR3 coding sequence is TGTGCCAGCAGCCCGCTAGCGGCCTCCTACAATGAGCAGTTCTTC. Protein sequence: CASSPLAASYNEQFF.

There are many counts of this clonotype. V gene TRBV2 combines with J gene TRBJ2-2, with 12 bases matching TRBD1. CDR3 length equals 14 residues. J gave up 6 bases and V 8 bases, and 4 bases lay outside the gene matches. The germline CDR1 and CDR2 sequences are SNHLY and FYNNEI. The CDR3 here is CASGTGGNSGELFF. Written as DNA, the CDR3 is TGTGCCAGCGGGACAGGGGGCAACTCCGGGGAGCTGTTTTTT.

Only a few counts were recorded for this clonotype. Relative to the germline gene, one junction end is altered; a read error may explain this. This rearrangement joins TRBV24-1 to TRBJ2-3; D perhaps matches TRBD1 (6 bases). The CDR3 covers 12 residues. CDR1 is KGHDR, CDR2 SFDVKD, per germline. The CDR3 bases are TGTGCCACCAGGGGGGACACAGATACGCTGTATTTT. It is translated as CATRGDTDTLYF.

This rearrangement joins TRBV7-6 to TRBJ2-2, with 12 positions matching TRBD2. In germline, CDR1 is SGHVS, CDR2 FNYEAQ. The CDR3 extends over 16 amino acids. V shed 5 bases and J 6 bases; nucleotides not matched to a gene: 7. CDR3 protein: CASSLTSGGWAGELFF. Here the CDR3 DNA reads TGTGCCAGCAGCCTGACTAGCGGGGGTTGGGCCGGGGAGCTGTTTTTT. The full variable domain, completed using reference TRBV7-6 and TRBJ2-2, is GAGVSQSPRYKVTKRGQDVALRCDPISGHVSLYWYRQALGQGPEFLTYFNYEAQQDKSGLPNDRFSAERPEGSISTLTIQRTEQRDSAMYRCASSLTSGGWAGELFFGEGSRLTVL.

This clonotype showed up just a few times. The chain is built from TRBV12-3 or TRBV12-4 and TRBJ1-5, with D possibly being TRBD1 (5 bases). This CDR3 region has 16 residues. V dropped 1 base and J dropped 2 bases, with 12 bases sitting between them. Here the CDR3 DNA reads TGTGCCAGCAGTTTAGGTGGGGGAGGAGGCAATCAGCCCCAGCATTTT. Amino acid sequence: CASSLGGGGGNQPQHF.

J is TRBJ2-2 and V is TRBV2, with D possibly called TRBD1 or TRBD2 (6 bases each). Trimming took 1 base from V and 10 from J, leaving 13 bases between them. This CDR3 is 14 amino acids long. In germline, CDR1 is SNHLY, CDR2 FYNNEI. CDR3 coding DNA: TGTGCCAGCAGTGAAGATTCGGGGGCCGCGGAGCTGTTTTTT. Translating it yields CASSEDSGAAELFF.

This clonotype was found many times. V and J are TRBV5-1 and TRBJ2-7; possibly TRBD1 or TRBD2 for D (5 bases each). Germline CDR1 SGHRS, CDR2 YFSETQ. The CDR3 covers 16 residues. The V and J ends lost 3 bases and 3 bases respectively, with 19 bases between them. The CDR3, as DNA: TGCGCCAGCAGCTCCCCCGGGACCCCCGTCGACTACGAGCAGTACTTC. Translating gives CASSSPGTPVDYEQYF.

The chain has TRBV20-1 and TRBJ2-7; a weak D match, TRBD2 (6 bases). The CDR3 sequence is 16 residues long. Germline V gene lookup returns CDR1 DFQATT and CDR2 SNEGSKA (reference sequence). Deletions cut 3 bases from V and 0 bases from J, with 18 bases between. The CDR3 is CSASKTRAASSYEQYF. CDR3 nucleotides: TGCAGTGCTAGTAAGACTAGGGCGGCGAGCTCCTACGAGCAGTACTTC.

The sample holds a few counts of this clonotype. V is TRBV20-1 and J is TRBJ1-1, with 7 bases identical to TRBD1. The CDR3 runs to 11 residues. CDR1 and CDR2 (germline): DFQATT, SNEGSKA (reference sequence). Trimming at V came to 6 bases and at J to 11 bases, leaving 9 bases not matched to a gene. In DNA, the CDR3 is TGCAGTGCGACCGAGGGGGCAGGGGCTTTCTTT. It yields the protein CSATEGAGAFF.

In its sample, this clonotype was seen a few times. The chain combines TRBV3-1 with TRBJ1-1; 11 nucleotides match TRBD1. Per germline, CDR1 LGHDT and CDR2 YNNKEL (reference sequence). The CDR3 covers 16 residues. Trimming cost V 1 base and J 6 bases; bases outside gene matches: 7. The CDR3 spells CASSQVGGQGGPEAFF. As DNA, the CDR3 is TGTGCCAGCAGCCAAGTGGGGGGACAGGGGGGACCTGAAGCTTTCTTT.

This clonotype was recorded many times. CDR3 DNA sequence: TGTGCCAGCAGCCCGAACCGGGACGGCTACGAGCAGTACTTC. Its protein product is CASSPNRDGYEQYF. The V gene is TRBV7-8, the J gene TRBJ2-7; the D call may be TRBD1 or TRBD2 (5 bases each). The germline gives CDR1 SGHVS, CDR2 FQNEAQ. V lost 5 bases and J lost 3, with 14 bases in between. The CDR3 length is 14 residues.

This clonotype was seen ten or more times. The chain carries TRBV29-1 and TRBJ2-1; D possibly matches TRBD1 or TRBD2 (5 bases each). The V gene lost 4 bases and the J gene lost 5 bases, with 9 bases spanning the gap. Germline V CDR1 and CDR2: SQVTM, ANQGSEA. CDR3 size: 12 residues. The DNA of the CDR3 is TGCAGCGTTGCGGGACGGAACAATGAGCAGTTCTTC. Its protein is CSVAGRNNEQFF.

The chain carries TRBV10-3 and TRBJ1-1; maybe TRBD1 (6 bases). The CDR3 loop spans 14 amino acids. V lost 10 bases, J lost 1 base, and 16 bases lay in between. Germline CDR1 ENHRY, CDR2 SYGVKD. The CDR3 here is CATTTVRGNTEAFF. The CDR3 nucleotides are TGTGCCACCACAACAGTCAGGGGGAACACTGAAGCTTTCTTT.

The chain uses TRBV6-5 and TRBJ2-7; 7 bases align to TRBD1. V lost 2 bases to trimming and J lost 2 bases; unmatched junction nucleotides: 3. The CDR3 spans 14 residues. Germline assignment: CDR1 MNHEY and CDR2 SVGAGI. CDR3 coding DNA: TGTGCCAGCAGTTACGGGGGACAGACCTACGAGCAGTACTTC. Translation: CASSYGGQTYEQYF.